What follows describes a single TCR beta chain. Its specificity is unknown. The data stem from a study of T cell responses to AZD1222 COVID-19 vaccine. Study conclusions and caveats: Females made up more of the donors, who were largely white British, and clonal diversity may have come out too low.

Losses at the gene ends were 5 bases for V and 4 bases for J; bases not matched to a gene: 6. CDR1 LNHDA and CDR2 SQIVND come from the germline V gene (reference sequence). The CDR3 extends over 15 amino acids. Measured with immunoSEQ multiplex PCR; TCRdb has only the in-frame clones, and not every one. Here the sample spans some 110,000 clones, about 91% being singletons. Sequencing used peripheral blood, obtained 28 days after the second AZD1222 dose. This TCR was sampled from an adult who received the AZD1222 COVID-19 vaccine. J is TRBJ1-4 and V is TRBV19, with 8 bases that match TRBD1. The CDR3 sequence: CASSPDRGVNEKLFF. In nucleotides, the CDR3 is TGTGCCAGTAGTCCCGACAGGGGCGTTAATGAAAAACTGTTTTTT. The variable domain in full, with the rest retrieved from reference TRBV19 and TRBJ1-4, is DGGITQSPKYLFRKEGQNVTLSCEQNLNHDAMYWYRQDPGQGLRLIYYSQIVNDFQKGDIAEGYSVSREKKESFPLTVTSAQKNPTAFYLCASSPDRGVNEKLFFGSGTQLSVL.